Listed here are 32 T cell receptor beta chains from one sample, sequenced in a study of blood T cell repertoires in COVID-19. The protocol was immunoSEQ multiplex PCR, while the TCRdb copy is restricted to in-frame clones and leaves out a portion. The sample consists of around 100,000 clones, more than 80% of them appearing once. The specimen was peripheral blood. Source of these receptors: a woman older than 75 with acute or convalescent COVID-19.

The chain recombines TRBV2 with TRBJ1-2; 12 nucleotides align to TRBD1. CDR1 and CDR2 (germline): SNHLY, FYNNEI. V dropped 7 bases and J dropped 3; count of bases not matched to a gene: 3. CDR3 size: 14 residues. CDR3 sequence: CASTGTGGYYGYTF. The CDR3, as DNA: TGTGCCAGCACCGGGACAGGGGGCTACTATGGCTACACCTTC.

This clone has just a few counts. The chain links TRBV3-1 (or the pseudogene TRBV3-2) to TRBJ1-1; D not resolved. The V end lost 0 bases, the J end lost 10 bases, and 9 bases lay between the germline ends. The CDR3 consists of 12 residues. From germline, CDR1 is LGHDT and CDR2 YNNKEL (reference sequence). CDR3 nucleotides: TGTGCCAGCAGCCAAGAATCAGCGCGAGCTTTCTTT. Translation: CASSQESARAFF.

This chain uses TRBV5-5 with TRBJ2-2, with 7 nucleotides matching TRBD1. Unmatched junction bases numbered 8, after V lost 3 bases and J lost 0 bases. Germline V gene data show CDR1 as SGHKS and CDR2 as YYEKEE (reference sequence). This CDR3 region has 17 residues. The CDR3 coding sequence is TGTGCCAGCAGCTCCCGGGACAGACCTACGAACACCGGGGAGCTGTTTTTT. Encoded protein: CASSSRDRPTNTGELFF. The full variable domain, completed using reference TRBV5-5 and TRBJ2-2, is DAGVTQSPTHLIKTRGQQVTLRCSPISGHKSVSWYQQVLGQGPQFIFQYYEKEERGRGNFPDRFSARQFPNYSSELNVNALLLGDSALYLCASSSRDRPTNTGELFFGEGSRLTVL.

The chain joins TRBV24-1 to TRBJ2-2, with 9 nucleotides matching TRBD1. This CDR3 comprises 14 residues. The V gene's germline CDR1 is KGHDR and CDR2 SFDVKD. Trimming removed 8 bases from V and 5 bases from J; junction bases left unmatched: 5. The chain's CDR3 is CATKQGAQTGELFF. DNA of the CDR3: TGTGCCACCAAACAGGGGGCACAGACCGGGGAGCTGTTTTTT.

The genes are TRBV6-2 or TRBV6-3 and TRBJ2-5, with a possible D match to TRBD1 (5 bases). The CDR3 is 12 residues long. Germline-derived CDR1 and CDR2 are MNHEY and SVGEGT. V dropped 5 bases and J dropped 4 bases, with 8 bases sitting between them. The CDR3: CASSRGPETQYF. The CDR3, as DNA: TGTGCCAGCAGTAGGGGCCCAGAGACCCAGTACTTC.

V is TRBV11-2 and J is TRBJ2-5; the D gene is possibly TRBD1 (6 bases). The V end lost 4 bases, the J end lost 2 bases, and 14 bases lay between the germline ends. Germline-derived CDR1 and CDR2 are SGHAT and FQNNGV. The CDR3 has 15 amino acids. CDR3: CASSSNFGQQETQYF. DNA for the CDR3: TGTGCCAGCAGCTCAAATTTTGGACAGCAAGAGACCCAGTACTTC. Full variable domain (missing parts from reference TRBV11-2 and TRBJ2-5): EAGVAQSPRYKIIEKRQSVAFWCNPISGHATLYWYQQILGQGPKLLIQFQNNGVVDDSQLPKDRFSAERLKGVDSTLKIQPAKLEDSAVYLCASSSNFGQQETQYFGPGTRLLVL.

Only one count was recorded for this clone. The rearrangement uses TRBV5-6 and TRBJ1-1; D is uncertain. The CDR3 is 13 residues long. Trimming left V 7 bases short and J 0 bases short, with 10 bases between. Germline lookup yields CDR1 SGHDT and CDR2 YYEEEE. The CDR3 coding sequence is TGTGCCAGCCGCCGCGAACTGAACACTGAAGCTTTCTTT. It translates to CASRRELNTEAFF.

The chain recombines TRBV30 with TRBJ1-2; the match to TRBD1 covers 9 bases. This CDR3 has 14 residues. J lost 7 bases, V lost 3 bases, and 9 bases had no gene match. Germline-derived CDR1 and CDR2 are GTSNPN and SVGIG (reference sequence). The CDR3 nucleotides are TGTGCCTGGAGGCCGGGACAGGGACTAGGTGGCTACACCTTC. Encoded protein: CAWRPGQGLGGYTF. The whole variable domain, remainder taken from reference TRBV30 and TRBJ1-2, is SQTIHQWPATLVQPVGSPLSLECTVEGTSNPNLYWYRQAAGRGLQLLFYSVGIGQISSEVPQNLSASRPQDRQFILSSKKLLLSDSGFYLCAWRPGQGLGGYTFGSGTRLTVV.

This clone was seen just once. The chain joins TRBV7-2 to TRBJ2-5; D perhaps matches TRBD2 (6 bases). In germline, CDR1 is SGHTA, CDR2 FQGNSA. V was trimmed by 5 bases and J by 0 bases, leaving 19 bases between them. The CDR3 extends over 17 amino acids. Written as DNA, the CDR3 is TGTGCCAGCAGCCCAGGGTGGGCAGGAGGGTACCAAGAGACCCAGTACTTC. Encoded protein: CASSPGWAGGYQETQYF.

This clone turned up a few times. The V call is TRBV29-1, the J call TRBJ2-7, with 9 bases lining up with TRBD1. Germline V CDR1 and CDR2: SQVTM, ANQGSEA. There are 14 residues in the CDR3. Germline trimming cut 5 bases from V and 4 bases from J; bases unmatched to any gene: 9. This chain's CDR3 is CSVLTGTGSYEQYF. The CDR3 DNA follows: TGCAGCGTTCTCACCGGGACAGGGTCTTACGAGCAGTACTTC.

The chain employs TRBV27 and TRBJ2-7, with 7 bases matching TRBD2. Trimming took 4 bases from V and 3 from J; bases not matched to a gene: 6. From germline, CDR1 is MNHEY and CDR2 SMNVEV (reference sequence). The CDR3 is made up of 14 amino acids. The CDR3 nucleotides are TGTGCCAGCAGTTCCTACGGGGGGAACTACGAGCAGTACTTC. Protein sequence: CASSSYGGNYEQYF.

The rearrangement uses TRBV28 and TRBJ1-6; D not certain. This CDR3 is 16 amino acids long. Trimming cost V 6 bases and J 5 bases, with 17 bases left between them. The germline V gene encodes CDR1 MDHEN and CDR2 SYDVKM. The CDR3 region is CASSSKRWVNNSPLHF. In nucleotides, the CDR3 is TGTGCCAGCAGCTCAAAGCGGTGGGTTAATAATTCACCCCTCCACTTT.

The J gene is TRBJ2-4, the V gene TRBV6-2 or TRBV6-3; TRBD1 is a possible D gene (5 bases). The V end lost 2 bases, the J end lost 0 bases, and 8 bases lay between the germline ends. The germline CDR1 and CDR2 sequences are MNHEY and SVGEGT. The CDR3 spans 15 residues. The CDR3 loop reads CASSYQDRAKNIQYF. The CDR3 nucleotides read TGTGCCAGCAGTTACCAAGACAGAGCCAAAAACATTCAGTACTTC.

The V gene is TRBV18, the J gene TRBJ2-5; tentatively, D is TRBD1 (5 bases). The V end was cut by 0 bases, the J end by 4 bases, with 15 bases between. There are 16 residues in the CDR3. CDR1 is KGHSH, CDR2 LQKENI, per germline. The CDR3 DNA reads as TGTGCCAGCTCACCACCAGGGCAGGGCAGGGCAGAGACCCAGTACTTC. It specifies CASSPPGQGRAETQYF.

The genes are TRBV5-1 and TRBJ1-2; unclear D gene. The CDR3 has 13 amino acids. CDR1 is SGHRS and CDR2 is YFSETQ in the germline V gene. The V gene lost 3 bases and the J gene lost 1 base, with 7 bases spanning the gap. CDR3 residues: CASSSGGNYGYTF. CDR3 DNA: TGCGCCAGCAGCTCGGGTGGTAACTATGGCTACACCTTC.

The V gene is TRBV11-2, the J gene TRBJ1-2; perhaps TRBD1 as D (6 bases). The CDR3 is 14 amino acids. Germline V CDR1 and CDR2: SGHAT, FQNNGV. V was trimmed by 0 bases and J by 4 bases, leaving 9 bases between them. As DNA, the CDR3 is TGTGCCAGCAGCTTAGATCGGGGGGCCTATGGCTACACCTTC. This encodes CASSLDRGAYGYTF.

As for this clone: The junction departs from the called germline gene at one end, perhaps through a read error. Other DNA sequences of this sample code for an identical CDR3. This CDR3 is CASSSQGTGFYEQYF. CDR3 DNA: TGTGCCAGCAGCTCACAGGGGACAGGGTTCTACGAGCAGTACTTT. The chain couples TRBV5-6 to TRBJ2-7; 9 bases align to TRBD1. From germline, CDR1 is SGHDT and CDR2 YYEEEE. The CDR3 spans 15 residues.

This chain uses TRBV18 with TRBJ1-1, with D perhaps matching TRBD1 (5 bases). CDR1 and CDR2 from the germline V gene are KGHSH and LQKENI. The CDR3 covers 16 residues. The V gene lost 0 bases and the J gene lost 1 base, with 12 bases spanning the gap. The DNA of the CDR3 is TGTGCCAGCTCACCACCTTTGGGGCAGACGAACACTGAAGCTTTCTTT. Translating it yields CASSPPLGQTNTEAFF. Full variable domain (outside the CDR3, taken from reference TRBV18 and TRBJ1-1): NAGVMQNPRHLVRRRGQEARLRCSPMKGHSHVYWYRQLPEEGLKFMVYLQKENIIDESGMPKERFSAEFPKEGPSILRIQQVVRGDSAAYFCASSPPLGQTNTEAFFGQGTRLTVV.

The chain carries TRBV18 and TRBJ1-2, with 8 bases matching TRBD1. Germline V gene lookup returns CDR1 KGHSH and CDR2 LQKENI. This CDR3 contains 17 residues. The J segment lost 2 bases and the V segment lost 3 bases, leaving 11 bases of the junction unmatched. The CDR3 loop is CASSPSLTGENNYGYTF. The CDR3 DNA reads TGTGCCAGCTCACCCTCCCTGACAGGGGAGAACAACTATGGCTACACCTTC.

This sequence joins TRBV9 and TRBJ2-2; tentatively, D is TRBD1 (5 bases). This CDR3 region has 11 residues. Per the germline V gene, CDR1 is SGDLS and CDR2 is YYNGEE. The V end was cut by 10 bases, the J end by 6 bases, with 10 bases between. CDR3 in amino acids: CAAQGAGELFF. The CDR3 nucleotides are TGTGCCGCGCAAGGGGCCGGGGAGCTGTTTTTT.

The gene calls are TRBV9 and TRBJ1-2, with 11 nucleotides matching TRBD1. Trimming took 4 bases from V and 5 from J; bases not matched to a gene: 7. In germline, CDR1 is SGDLS, CDR2 YYNGEE. The length of the CDR3 is 15 residues. This chain's CDR3 is CASSTRDRGSYGYTF. The CDR3 bases are TGTGCCAGCAGCACCCGGGACAGGGGGAGTTATGGCTACACCTTC.

This chain joins TRBV19 and TRBJ2-3, with 7 bases matching TRBD1. Germline V gene lookup returns CDR1 LNHDA and CDR2 SQIVND (reference sequence). The trim removed 4 bases at V and 1 base at J, leaving 2 bases unmatched. The CDR3 contains 14 residues. The CDR3 bases are TGTGCCAGTAGTAGGACAGGACGCACAGATACGCAGTATTTT. As protein: CASSRTGRTDTQYF.

In the case of this clone: Additional DNA sequences in this sample encode the identical CDR3. The V gene is TRBV18, the J gene TRBJ1-3, with TRBD1 as a possible D gene (5 bases). Germline values: CDR1 KGHSH, CDR2 LQKENI. The CDR3 is 15 residues long. The germline V and J ends were trimmed by 2 bases and 0 bases, with 8 bases remaining between them. This chain's CDR3 is CASSPGQGSGNTIYF. CDR3 bases: TGTGCCAGCTCACCAGGCCAGGGCTCTGGAAACACCATATATTTT.

This clone was counted between two and nine times. The chain couples TRBV5-6 to TRBJ2-7; D perhaps matches TRBD1 (5 bases). Germline loops: CDR1 SGHDT, CDR2 YYEEEE. This CDR3 is 12 amino acids long. Trimming removed 4 bases at V and 2 bases at J, with 7 bases between. CDR3 sequence reads: CASSGRAYEQYF. The CDR3 DNA sequence: TGTGCCAGCAGCGGCAGGGCCTACGAGCAGTACTTC.

The chain couples TRBV5-7 to TRBJ2-3; 10 bases agree with TRBD1. TRBV5-7 is placed among ORFs of uncertain function. V was clipped by 4 bases and J by 1 base; unmatched bases: 12. The CDR3 is 18 residues long. CDR3 sequence reads: CASSIGQGGHQGTDTQYF. For the CDR3, the DNA is TGTGCCAGCAGCATAGGACAGGGGGGACATCAGGGCACAGATACGCAGTATTTT.

The rearrangement uses TRBV7-6 and TRBJ2-3; TRBD1 agrees at 7 bases. Trimming at V came to 2 bases and at J to 2 bases, leaving 4 bases not matched to a gene. Germline V gene data show CDR1 as SGHVS and CDR2 as FNYEAQ. The CDR3 totals 15 residues. CDR3 protein: CASSLRQGNTDTQYF. The CDR3, as DNA: TGTGCCAGCAGCTTAAGACAGGGTAACACAGATACGCAGTATTTT.

The rearrangement uses TRBV20-1 and TRBJ1-2, with D tentatively TRBD1 (6 bases). V was pared by 0 bases and J by 8 bases, with 7 bases between. The CDR3 has 11 residues. The germline V gene has CDR1 DFQATT and CDR2 SNEGSKA (reference sequence). Here the CDR3 DNA reads TGCAGTGCTAGAGAAGGGGGAGGCTACACCTTC. Protein product: CSAREGGGYTF.

The chain links TRBV7-2 to TRBJ2-1, with unresolved D. Germline CDR1 reads SGHTA; CDR2 reads FQGNSA. CDR3 length: 12 residues. Trimming took 5 bases from V and 8 from J, leaving 10 bases between them. In DNA form, the CDR3 reads TGTGCCAGCAGCAAGATACGGGATGAGCAGTTCTTC. It codes for CASSKIRDEQFF.

V and J are TRBV4-1 and TRBJ1-2; D is undetermined. Germline assignment: CDR1 MGHRA and CDR2 YSYEKL. V dropped 1 base and J dropped 4 bases, with 4 bases sitting between them. CDR3 length equals 12 residues. The CDR3, as DNA: TGCGCCAGCAGCCAAGTCGGCTATGGCTACACCTTC. Translating gives CASSQVGYGYTF.

The chain is built from TRBV7-2 and TRBJ2-7; D perhaps matches TRBD1 (6 bases). With 3 bases removed from V and 2 bases from J, the gap between germline ends came to 8 bases. The CDR3 has 13 residues. Looked up from germline, CDR1 is SGHTA and CDR2 is FQGNSA. CDR3 sequence reads: CASSFRGPYEQYF. The CDR3 region has the DNA TGTGCCAGCAGCTTCAGGGGCCCCTACGAGCAGTACTTC.

The J gene is TRBJ1-1, the V gene TRBV12-3 or TRBV12-4; possibly TRBD1 for D (5 bases). The CDR3 length is 11 residues. Trimming removed 6 bases from V and 8 bases from J, with 10 bases in between. This CDR3 is CASRLTVEAFF. In DNA form, the CDR3 reads TGTGCCAGCAGACTGACAGTCGAAGCTTTCTTT.

J is TRBJ2-7 and V is TRBV20-1; the D is unclear. CDR1 DFQATT and CDR2 SNEGSKA come from the germline V gene (reference sequence). Trimming left V 0 bases short and J 7 bases short, with 7 bases between. The CDR3 consists of 11 residues. The CDR3 sequence: CSARDFPEQYF. CDR3 DNA sequence: TGCAGTGCTAGAGATTTCCCGGAGCAGTACTTC.